This TCR beta chain is drawn from a study of T cell changes during pregnancy in multiple sclerosis. Assay used: immunoSEQ multiplex PCR; TCRdb lists only in-frame clones, some missing. The data hold tens of thousands of clones, with around nine tenths observed a single time. The CDR3 spans 14 residues. Germline V CDR1 and CDR2: SGDLS, YYNGEE. Trimming cost V 4 bases and J 4 bases, with 12 bases left between them. This sequence was found in a female donor with multiple sclerosis, enrolled in a pregnancy study. The rearrangement joins TRBV9 to TRBJ1-5; possible D gene TRBD1, 6 bases. This specimen consisted of peripheral blood, obtained in the second trimester of pregnancy. The CDR3 DNA reads TGTGCCAGCAGCCCTCGGGACATTAATCAGCCCCAGCATTTT. Its protein product is CASSPRDINQPQHF.